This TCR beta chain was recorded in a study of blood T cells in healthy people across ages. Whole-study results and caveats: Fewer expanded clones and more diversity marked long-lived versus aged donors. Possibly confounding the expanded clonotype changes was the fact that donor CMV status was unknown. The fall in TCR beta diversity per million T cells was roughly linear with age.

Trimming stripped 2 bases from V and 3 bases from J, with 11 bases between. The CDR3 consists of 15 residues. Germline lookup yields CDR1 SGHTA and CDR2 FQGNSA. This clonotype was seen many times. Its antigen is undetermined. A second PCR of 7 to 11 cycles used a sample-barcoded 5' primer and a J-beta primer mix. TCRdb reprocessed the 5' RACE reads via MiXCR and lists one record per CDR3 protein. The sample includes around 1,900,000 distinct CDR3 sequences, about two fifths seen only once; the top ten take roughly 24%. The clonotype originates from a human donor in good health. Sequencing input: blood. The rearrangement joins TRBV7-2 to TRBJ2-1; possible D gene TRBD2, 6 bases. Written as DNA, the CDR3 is TGTGCCAGCAGCTTATCTCGCGGGGACTACAATGAGCAGTTCTTC. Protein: CASSLSRGDYNEQFF. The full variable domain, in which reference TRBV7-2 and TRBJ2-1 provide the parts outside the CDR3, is GAGVSQSPSNKVTEKGKDVELRCDPISGHTALYWYRQSLGQGLEFLIYFQGNSAPDKSGLPSDRFSAERTGGSVSTLTIQRTQQEDSAVYLCASSLSRGDYNEQFFGPGTRLTVL.